The source of this T cell receptor beta chain is a study of T cell changes during pregnancy in multiple sclerosis. Only in-frame clones appear in the TCRdb table, and some are missing; sequencing was by immunoSEQ multiplex PCR. The sample shows some 41,000 clones, 80% to 90% of them seen only once. The sample here was CD4+ T cells from peripheral blood mononuclear cells, taken in the first trimester of pregnancy. The clonotype was recovered from a female donor with multiple sclerosis, enrolled in a pregnancy study.

The CDR3 sequence: CASSLDGYAGNTIYF. CDR3 coding DNA: TGTGCCAGCAGCTTGGACGGTTATGCTGGAAACACCATATATTTT. The V call is TRBV5-6, the J call TRBJ1-3, with unresolved D. The germline gives CDR1 SGHDT, CDR2 YYEEEE. V dropped 0 bases and J dropped 2 bases, with 9 bases sitting between them. This CDR3 spans 15 amino acids.